The present T cell receptor beta chain was sequenced within a study of blood T cell repertoires in COVID-19 (dated by TCRdb to the early 2020s). As for the study more broadly: The collaborator samples originated in the United States, Italy and Spain and spanned the acute and convalescent phases of COVID-19. The dataset comprised deeply sampled blood TCRbeta repertoires from subjects exposed to, actively infected with, or recovered from COVID-19. Samples were obtained from the ongoing ImmuneRACE study (first 160 participants) and from 1,254 subjects provided by 6 global collaborators. The repertoires were made available in a free public database intended to serve as a resource for research on the immune response to SARS-CoV-2. The sample metadata nearly always contained a de-identified subject ID, COVID-19 status, age in years and sex. The material from the prospective study consisted of cDNA or gDNA derived from T cells, B-cell-depleted T cells, or PBMCs. Where HLA class I and class II types were available, the types were taken from metadata supplied by the sample provider, not from assay-based typing. Broader findings and caveats from the paper: How much clinical and demographic metadata was included differed by source and by participant, and the metadata was provided uncurated.

One collaborating source in Seattle enrolled patients during active infection and followed them longitudinally through the course of disease. Each collaborating institution followed its own protocols to collect whole blood in K2EDTA tubes. For TCRbeta analysis, collaborators shipped samples as frozen whole blood, isolated PBMCs, or DNA extracted from either of those sample types. For this chain, trimming is 1 base at the V end and 5 bases at the J end, and the number of junction bases without a gene match is 4. Its CDR3 holds 15 amino acids, cysteine through phenylalanine. Just the 45-base CDR3 DNA is kept, in frame starting at base 1. Via the germline V gene (reference sequence), CDR1 is LGHDT and CDR2 YNNKEL. Details on this clone: The target of this receptor is not known. No base quality values were provided; no much bigger clone lies one nucleotide off.

The immunoSEQ Assay, a bias-controlled multiplex PCR, was used to amplify TCRbeta CDR3 regions from genomic DNA. In the original analysis: Within the assay, amplification of reference gene primers was used to estimate how many nucleated cells each sample contained. To quantify the absolute abundance of each unique TCRbeta CDR3 rearrangement, sequence reads were collapsed and filtered. For each sample, productive Simpson clonality was calculated as the square root of Simpson's diversity index over productive rearrangements. Held by TCRdb, this immuneACCESS table contains in-frame sequences only and omits some clones. Under half of the omission traces to an unresolved V gene where checked; the cause of the rest is unknown. V and J calls and clone size follow that table, whereas D and trimming were derived from the DNA. Here the sample has roughly 250,000 clones; about 80% occur a single time. Approximately 14% of the sample lies in the top ten.

Recombination connected TRBV3-1 (or the pseudogene TRBV3-2) to TRBJ1-1, with TRBD1 identical over 10 junction bases. What was sequenced was peripheral blood. This TCR was sampled from a person aged 70 to 80 with COVID-19, enrolled during active disease. The CDR3 is CASSQVGTGETEAFF. The sequence in DNA is TGTGCCAGCAGCCAAGTGGGGACAGGGGAAACTGAAGCTTTCTTT.